This T cell receptor (beta chain) came from a study of blood T cell repertoires in COVID-19. Study at large: Samples taken during acute and convalescent COVID-19 were collected in the United States, Italy and Spain. T cells, B-cell-depleted T cells, or PBMCs supplied cDNA or gDNA.

V lost 2 bases to trimming and J lost 6 bases; unmatched junction nucleotides: 4. CDR3 length: 14 amino acids. Germline CDR1 MNHEY, CDR2 SVGAGI. Clones were sequenced by immunoSEQ multiplex PCR, and TCRdb holds only the in-frame ones, with some missing. This table has roughly 99,000 clones, over 80% appearing once. The rearrangement joins TRBV6-5 to TRBJ2-1; 7 nucleotides align to TRBD1. The source material was peripheral blood. This sequence was found in a woman in her 30s with acute or convalescent COVID-19. The CDR3 DNA reads TGTGCCAGCAGTTACAGGGGGCGCGGCAATGAGCAGTTCTTC. Translating it yields CASSYRGRGNEQFF.